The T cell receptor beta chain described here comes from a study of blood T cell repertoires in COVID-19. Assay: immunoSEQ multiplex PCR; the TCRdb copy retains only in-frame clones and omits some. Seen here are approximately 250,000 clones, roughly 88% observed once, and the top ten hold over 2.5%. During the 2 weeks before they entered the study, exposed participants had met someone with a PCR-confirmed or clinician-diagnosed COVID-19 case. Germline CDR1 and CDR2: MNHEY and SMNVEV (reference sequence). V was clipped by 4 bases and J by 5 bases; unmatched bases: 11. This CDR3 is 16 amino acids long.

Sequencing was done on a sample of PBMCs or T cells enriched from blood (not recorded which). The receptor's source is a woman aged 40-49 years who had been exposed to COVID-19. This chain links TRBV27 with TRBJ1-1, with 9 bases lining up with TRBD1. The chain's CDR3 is CASSSIPGQGITEAFF. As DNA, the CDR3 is TGTGCCAGCAGTTCTATTCCGGGACAGGGTATAACTGAAGCTTTCTTT.